This TCR beta chain emerged from a study of cytomegalovirus exposure and HLA in healthy donors. Generated by immunoSEQ multiplex PCR, the TCRdb table keeps only in-frame clones and is missing some. The sample includes about 160,000 clones, 86% of them seen just once. This CDR3 comprises 15 residues. Trimming cost V 0 bases and J 4 bases, with 12 bases left between them. CDR1 MNHEY and CDR2 SVGAGI come from the germline V gene. The rearrangement joins TRBV6-5 to TRBJ1-1; no firm D call. This TCR was recovered from a woman aged 30 to 39 in good health and CMV-seronegative. The sequenced material came from PBMCs. CDR3 bases: TGTGCCAGCAGTTACTCGGCCGCCCCGGGCACTGAAGCTTTCTTT. Translation: CASSYSAAPGTEAFF.